These T cell receptor beta chains were read from a single sample in a study of blood T cell repertoires in COVID-19. TCRdb keeps only in-frame clones here, not all; method: immunoSEQ multiplex PCR. The repertoire holds around 160,000 clones, around 92% seen once, with around 2.9% in the top ten. What was sequenced was peripheral blood. The receptors come from a man in his 60s with acute or convalescent COVID-19. Each CDR3 is given without its conserved first and last residue.

j_call v_call cdr3_aa
TRBJ1-2 TRBV5-4 ASSFMSVYGYT
TRBJ2-7 TRBV6-2/TRBV6-3 ASSPRGQGSYEQY
TRBJ2-5 TRBV2 ASSLMGPKAVPTQY
TRBJ2-7 TRBV5-5 ASSWRDSYEQY
TRBJ1-4 TRBV19 ASSATGTNEKLF
TRBJ2-7 TRBV5-6 ASSPVGDTYYEQY
TRBJ1-1 TRBV14 ASSRQGYTEAF
TRBJ1-1 TRBV5-1 ASSWDNLNTEAF
TRBJ1-1 TRBV30 AWNEGAMYTEAF
TRBJ1-1 TRBV12-3/TRBV12-4 ASRVYGVTEAF
TRBJ2-2 TRBV6-1 ASSGGGPAFGGELF
TRBJ1-4 TRBV6-6 ASRGQVGEKLF
TRBJ1-4 TRBV5-5 ASSLAVGTGHEKLF
TRBJ2-1 TRBV7-3 ASSPNRGDVNEQF
TRBJ1-4 TRBV5-1 ASSLGHSREKLF
TRBJ2-7 TRBV9 ASSPPRSIGSYEQY
TRBJ2-1 TRBV12-5 ASGFNNEQF
TRBJ1-2 TRBV11-2 ASSLDAGTAARRSGYT
TRBJ2-2 TRBV19 ASSISAGELF
TRBJ1-1 TRBV6-1 ASSEYGQMNTEAF
TRBJ1-6 TRBV14 ASSQGSLSYNSPLH
TRBJ2-1 TRBV7-8 ASSSSGRLAGPNEQF
TRBJ1-3 TRBV19 ATTTGYSGNTIY
TRBJ1-5 TRBV19 ASSVTGSQGPQH
TRBJ1-1 TRBV5-1 ASSLRQAYPAF
TRBJ1-6 TRBV27 ASSLWSSSSSYNSPLH
TRBJ1-3 TRBV19 ARIRGQTLGNTIY
TRBJ1-1 TRBV29-1 SVVVNRANILNTEAF
TRBJ1-1 TRBV15 ATSRVGQGAAF